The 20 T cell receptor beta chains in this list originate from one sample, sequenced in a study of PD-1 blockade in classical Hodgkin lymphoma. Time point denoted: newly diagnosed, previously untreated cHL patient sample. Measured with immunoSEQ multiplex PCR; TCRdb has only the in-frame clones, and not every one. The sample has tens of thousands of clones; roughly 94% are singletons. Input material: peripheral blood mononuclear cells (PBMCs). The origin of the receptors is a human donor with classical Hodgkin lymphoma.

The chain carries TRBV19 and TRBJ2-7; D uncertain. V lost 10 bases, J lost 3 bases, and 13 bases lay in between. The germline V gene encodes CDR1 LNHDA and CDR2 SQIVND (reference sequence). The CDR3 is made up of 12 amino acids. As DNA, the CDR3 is TGTGCCACCCGGGTGGGTAACTACGAGCAGTACTTC. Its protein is CATRVGNYEQYF.

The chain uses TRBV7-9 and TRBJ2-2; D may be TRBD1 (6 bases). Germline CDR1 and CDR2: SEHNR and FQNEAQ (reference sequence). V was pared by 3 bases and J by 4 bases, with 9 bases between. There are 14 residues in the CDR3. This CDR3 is CASSLQGSTGELFF. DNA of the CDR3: TGTGCCAGCAGCTTGCAGGGGAGCACCGGGGAGCTGTTTTTT.

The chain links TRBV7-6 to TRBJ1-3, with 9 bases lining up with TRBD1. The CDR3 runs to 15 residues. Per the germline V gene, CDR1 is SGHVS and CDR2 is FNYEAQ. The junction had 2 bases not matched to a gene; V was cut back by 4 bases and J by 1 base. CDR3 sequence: CASSSTGGSGNTIYF. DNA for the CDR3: TGTGCCAGCAGCTCGACAGGGGGTTCTGGAAACACCATATATTTT.

CDR3 in DNA: TGTGCCAGCAGCGTAGATGGCAATTATGGCTACACCTTC. This gives the protein CASSVDGNYGYTF. The gene calls are TRBV9 and TRBJ1-2, with D unresolved. This CDR3 is 13 amino acids long. From germline, CDR1 is SGDLS and CDR2 YYNGEE. V dropped 0 bases and J dropped 5 bases, with 8 bases sitting between them. The full variable domain, completed using reference TRBV9 and TRBJ1-2, is DSGVTQTPKHLITATGQRVTLRCSPRSGDLSVYWYQQSLDQGLQFLIQYYNGEERAKGNILERFSAQQFPDLHSELNLSSLELGDSALYFCASSVDGNYGYTFGSGTRLTVV.

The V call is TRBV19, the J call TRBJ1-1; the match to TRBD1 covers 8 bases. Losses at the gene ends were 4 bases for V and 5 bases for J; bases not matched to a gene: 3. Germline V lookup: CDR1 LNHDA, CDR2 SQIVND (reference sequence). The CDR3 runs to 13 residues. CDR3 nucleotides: TGTGCCAGTAGTAGTCAGGGGGCGACTGAAGCTTTCTTT. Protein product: CASSSQGATEAFF.

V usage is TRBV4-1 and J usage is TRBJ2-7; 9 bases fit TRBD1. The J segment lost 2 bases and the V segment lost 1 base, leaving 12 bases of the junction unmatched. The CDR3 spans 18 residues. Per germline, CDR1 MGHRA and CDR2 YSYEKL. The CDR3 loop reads CASSQAEGDRGLTYEQYF. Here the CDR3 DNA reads TGCGCCAGCAGCCAAGCTGAGGGAGACAGGGGGTTAACCTACGAGCAGTACTTC.

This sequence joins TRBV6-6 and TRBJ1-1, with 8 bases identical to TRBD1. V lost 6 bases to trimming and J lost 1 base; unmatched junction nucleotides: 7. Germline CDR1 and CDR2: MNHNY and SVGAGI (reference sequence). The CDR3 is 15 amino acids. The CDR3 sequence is CASRRPGTGNTEAFF. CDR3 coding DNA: TGTGCCAGCAGGCGTCCCGGGACAGGGAACACTGAAGCTTTCTTT.

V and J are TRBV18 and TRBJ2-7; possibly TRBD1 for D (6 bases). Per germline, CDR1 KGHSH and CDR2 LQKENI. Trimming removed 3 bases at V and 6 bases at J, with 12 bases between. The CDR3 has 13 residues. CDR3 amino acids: CASSPGTRVEQYF. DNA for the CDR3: TGTGCCAGCTCACCTGGGACACGAGTCGAGCAGTACTTC.

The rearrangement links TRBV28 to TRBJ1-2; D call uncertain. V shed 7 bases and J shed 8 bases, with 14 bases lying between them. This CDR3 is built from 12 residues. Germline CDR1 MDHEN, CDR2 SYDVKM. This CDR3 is CASTREEGGYTF. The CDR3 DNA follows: TGTGCCAGCACCCGCGAGGAGGGCGGCTACACCTTC.

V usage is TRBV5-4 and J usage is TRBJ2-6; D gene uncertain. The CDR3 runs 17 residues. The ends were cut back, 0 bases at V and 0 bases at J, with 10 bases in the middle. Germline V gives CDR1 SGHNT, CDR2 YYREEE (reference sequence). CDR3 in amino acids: CASSLAGSNSGANVLTF. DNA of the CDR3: TGTGCCAGCAGCTTGGCGGGCTCCAACTCTGGGGCCAACGTCCTGACTTTC.

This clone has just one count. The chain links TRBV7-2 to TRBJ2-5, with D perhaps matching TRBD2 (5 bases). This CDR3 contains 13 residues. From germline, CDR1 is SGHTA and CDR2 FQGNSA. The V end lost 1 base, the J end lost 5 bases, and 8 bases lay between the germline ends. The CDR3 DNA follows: TGTGCCAGCAGCTTAGATAGCGAGGAGACCCAGTACTTC. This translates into CASSLDSEETQYF.

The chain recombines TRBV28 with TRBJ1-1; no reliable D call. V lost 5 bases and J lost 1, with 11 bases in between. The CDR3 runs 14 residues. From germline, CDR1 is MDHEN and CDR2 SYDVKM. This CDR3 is CASSKTDTNTEAFF. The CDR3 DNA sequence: TGTGCCAGCAGTAAAACAGATACGAACACTGAAGCTTTCTTT.

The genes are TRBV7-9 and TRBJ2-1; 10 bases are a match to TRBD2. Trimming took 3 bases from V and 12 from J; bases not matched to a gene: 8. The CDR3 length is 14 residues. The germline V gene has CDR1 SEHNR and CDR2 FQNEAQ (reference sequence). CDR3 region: CASSLASGSTVQFF. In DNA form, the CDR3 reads TGTGCCAGCAGCTTGGCTAGCGGGAGTACCGTGCAGTTCTTC.

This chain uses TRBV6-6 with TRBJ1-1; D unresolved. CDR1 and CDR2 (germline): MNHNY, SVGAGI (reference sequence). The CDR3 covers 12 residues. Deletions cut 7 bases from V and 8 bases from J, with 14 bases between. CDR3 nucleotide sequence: TGTGCCAGCAAGGCCGCTGGGTTGGAAGCTTTCTTT. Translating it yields CASKAAGLEAFF.

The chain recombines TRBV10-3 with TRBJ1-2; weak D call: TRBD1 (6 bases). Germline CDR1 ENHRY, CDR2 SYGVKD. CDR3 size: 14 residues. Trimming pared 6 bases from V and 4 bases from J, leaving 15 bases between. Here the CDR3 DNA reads TGTGCCATCAGGGACCCGGGGGGGGCCTATGGCTACACCTTC. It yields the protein CAIRDPGGAYGYTF.

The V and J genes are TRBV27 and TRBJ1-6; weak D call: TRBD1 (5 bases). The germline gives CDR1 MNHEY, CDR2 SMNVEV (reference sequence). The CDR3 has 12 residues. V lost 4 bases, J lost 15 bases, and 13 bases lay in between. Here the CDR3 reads CASSSPGRHLHF. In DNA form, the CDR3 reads TGTGCCAGCAGTTCCCCGGGACGACACCTCCACTTT.

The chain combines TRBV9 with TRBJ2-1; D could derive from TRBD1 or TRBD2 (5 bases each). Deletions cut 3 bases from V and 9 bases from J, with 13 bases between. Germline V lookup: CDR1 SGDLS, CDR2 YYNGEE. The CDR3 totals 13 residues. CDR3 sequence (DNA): TGTGCCAGCAGCGGGAGAGGGGTGAGTGAGCAGTTCTTC. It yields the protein CASSGRGVSEQFF.

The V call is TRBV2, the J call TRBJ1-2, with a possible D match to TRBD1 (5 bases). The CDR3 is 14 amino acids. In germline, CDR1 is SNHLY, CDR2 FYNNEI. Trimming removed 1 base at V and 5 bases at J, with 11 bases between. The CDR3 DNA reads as TGTGCCAGCAGTGAAGAGGTAGGGGCGTATGGCTACACCTTC. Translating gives CASSEEVGAYGYTF.

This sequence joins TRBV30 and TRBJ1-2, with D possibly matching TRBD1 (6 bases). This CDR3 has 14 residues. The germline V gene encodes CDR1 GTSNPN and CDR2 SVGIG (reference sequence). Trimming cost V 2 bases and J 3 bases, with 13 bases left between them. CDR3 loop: CAWSQPGEYYGYTF. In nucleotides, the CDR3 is TGTGCCTGGAGTCAACCAGGGGAGTACTATGGCTACACCTTC.

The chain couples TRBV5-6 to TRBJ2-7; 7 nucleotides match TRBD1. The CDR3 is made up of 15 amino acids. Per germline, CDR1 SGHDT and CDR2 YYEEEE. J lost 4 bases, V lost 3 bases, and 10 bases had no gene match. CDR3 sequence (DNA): TGTGCCAGCAGCTCCAGGACAGGCAATGGGTACGAGCAGTACTTC. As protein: CASSSRTGNGYEQYF.